This TCR beta chain was identified in a study of Graves' ophthalmopathy and Graves' hyperthyroidism (dated by TCRdb to 2017 to 2018). Concerning the study at large: Peripheral blood was collected before any treatment was given, at the time of initial diagnosis. In roughly six hyperthyroidism patients, the T-cell repertoires found in thyroid tissue were compared with those found in blood. Following sample collection, hyperthyroidism patients were given methimazole at a starting dose of 30 mg daily, and ophthalmopathy patients were given high-dose intravenous methylprednisolone. In total, approximately 130 blood samples were TCR-sequenced: some 43 ophthalmopathy, under 80 hyperthyroidism and some 17 hyperthyroidism-to-ophthalmopathy patients. An independent validation cohort comprised roughly 20 hyperthyroidism patients and roughly 15 patients who later progressed from hyperthyroidism to ophthalmopathy. TCR beta repertoire signatures were used to distinguish Graves' ophthalmopathy from Graves' hyperthyroidism and to predict progression to ophthalmopathy. For training and testing, the 95 to 100 patients in the discovery cohort were randomly divided in a 7:3 ratio. To explore V-J signatures that distinguish ophthalmopathy from hyperthyroidism, a discovery set of 95 to 100 patients was enrolled, made up of 40 to 45 with ophthalmopathy and around 60 with stable hyperthyroidism. Here is what the overall study found, with its caveats: In cross-validation, the 13-signature model distinguished ophthalmopathy from stable hyperthyroidism with about 88% sensitivity and just under 84% specificity, and in the test set the corresponding values were approximately 80% and 68%. In validation, the model predicted ophthalmopathy progression with nearly 71% sensitivity and approximately 75% specificity; about a dozen predicted patients were CT-confirmed with GO in a median of around 6 months. Among expanded thyroid clonotypes with frequency above 0.001, most also showed up in blood, which suggests that blood repertoires may reflect the thyroid immune response. Sample size was not predetermined statistically, and investigators were not blinded to group allocation.

A word on this clonotype: Its cognate antigen has yet to be identified. Per-nucleotide qualities are absent, and no much larger clonotype sits a single base away.

CDR1 and CDR2 (SEHNR, FQNEAQ) derive from the germline V gene (reference sequence). Trimming costs V 3 bases and J 8 bases, and their ends lie 13 bases apart. From cysteine to phenylalanine, the CDR3 is 13 amino acids long. This entry keeps only the CDR3 DNA: 39 bases, framed from base 1. For repertoire sequencing, TCR beta CDR3 regions were amplified from RNA transcripts. The first round of RT-PCR was done with HTBI primers and the Qiagen OneStep RT-PCR kit, and was followed by a second round of multiplex PCR, then size selection and purification. Sequencing of the libraries was carried out on an Illumina HiSeq2000 in paired-end mode with 100 bp reads. Turning to the authors' computational methods: SOAPnuke was used for read processing, and reads with adapters, uncalled bases, a mean Phred below 15, or no exact constant-primer or identifier match were discarded. High-quality paired reads were merged with COPE v1.2.5. Unique nucleotide sequences were defined as clonotypes and aligned to IMGT TRB V, D and J references using MiTCR v1.1. The analysis was limited to V-J combinations with a frequency above 0.0001, which together covered approximately 99% of repertoires. A TCR clonal expansion and chaos score per V-J combination was defined as the ratio of F50 clonal expansion to chaos observed in the TCRdist matrix. Welch's t-statistics and random forest were used to reduce features to 10 to 15 V-J combinations, which were fed into a naive Bayes classifier. Thyroid-blood repertoire similarity was quantified with the Morisita-Horn index. In TCRdb, the public reads were trimmed at Q25 with fastp and aligned with MiXCR, with productive beta chains retained. Each entry merges the rows of one CDR3 protein and shows their most common DNA and genes. The V and J calls were not made by the authors but by TCRdb's processing. The sample records roughly 420,000 distinct CDR3 sequences, approximately 21% of which are singletons. Under 3% of the sample lies in the top ten.

Stable hyperthyroidism was defined as no progression to ophthalmopathy within 18 months of follow-up. Hyperthyroidism patients were newly diagnosed, were aged 18 to 65 years, and had a disease duration under 2 months. Patients with other autoimmune diseases, uncontrolled infections, pregnancy or lactation were excluded. Clinical symptoms, serum thyroxine, TRAb, thyroid ultrasound and orbital computed tomography were used for diagnosis. PBMCs were isolated from about 9.1 ml of fresh peripheral blood by Ficoll-Paque density gradient centrifugation. Trizol reagent was used to extract the total RNA, and its quality was then checked on an Agilent 2100 Bioanalyzer.

The receptor's source is a woman aged 18 to 35 with stable Graves' hyperthyroidism. Donor details come from another sample of the same person, matched by shared clones. Specimen: peripheral blood. The chain is assembled from TRBV7-9 and TRBJ1-2, with an unclear D gene assignment. For the CDR3, the sequence is CASSFSGENGYTF. In nucleotide form, the sequence is TGTGCCAGCAGCTTCAGCGGGGAAAACGGCTACACCTTC.